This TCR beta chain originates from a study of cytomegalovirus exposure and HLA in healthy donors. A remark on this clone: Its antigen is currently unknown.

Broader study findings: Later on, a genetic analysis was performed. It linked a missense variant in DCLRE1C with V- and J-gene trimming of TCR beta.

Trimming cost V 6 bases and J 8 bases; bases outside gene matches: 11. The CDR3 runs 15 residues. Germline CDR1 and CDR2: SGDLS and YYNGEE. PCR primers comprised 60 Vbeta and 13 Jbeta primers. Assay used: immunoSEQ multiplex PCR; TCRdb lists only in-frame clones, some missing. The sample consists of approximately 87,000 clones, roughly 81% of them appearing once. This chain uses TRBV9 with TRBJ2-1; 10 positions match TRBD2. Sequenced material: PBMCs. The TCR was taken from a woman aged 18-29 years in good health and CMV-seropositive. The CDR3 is CASTLVTSGYDEQFF. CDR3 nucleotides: TGTGCCAGCACCCTGGTGACTAGCGGGTACGATGAGCAGTTCTTC.